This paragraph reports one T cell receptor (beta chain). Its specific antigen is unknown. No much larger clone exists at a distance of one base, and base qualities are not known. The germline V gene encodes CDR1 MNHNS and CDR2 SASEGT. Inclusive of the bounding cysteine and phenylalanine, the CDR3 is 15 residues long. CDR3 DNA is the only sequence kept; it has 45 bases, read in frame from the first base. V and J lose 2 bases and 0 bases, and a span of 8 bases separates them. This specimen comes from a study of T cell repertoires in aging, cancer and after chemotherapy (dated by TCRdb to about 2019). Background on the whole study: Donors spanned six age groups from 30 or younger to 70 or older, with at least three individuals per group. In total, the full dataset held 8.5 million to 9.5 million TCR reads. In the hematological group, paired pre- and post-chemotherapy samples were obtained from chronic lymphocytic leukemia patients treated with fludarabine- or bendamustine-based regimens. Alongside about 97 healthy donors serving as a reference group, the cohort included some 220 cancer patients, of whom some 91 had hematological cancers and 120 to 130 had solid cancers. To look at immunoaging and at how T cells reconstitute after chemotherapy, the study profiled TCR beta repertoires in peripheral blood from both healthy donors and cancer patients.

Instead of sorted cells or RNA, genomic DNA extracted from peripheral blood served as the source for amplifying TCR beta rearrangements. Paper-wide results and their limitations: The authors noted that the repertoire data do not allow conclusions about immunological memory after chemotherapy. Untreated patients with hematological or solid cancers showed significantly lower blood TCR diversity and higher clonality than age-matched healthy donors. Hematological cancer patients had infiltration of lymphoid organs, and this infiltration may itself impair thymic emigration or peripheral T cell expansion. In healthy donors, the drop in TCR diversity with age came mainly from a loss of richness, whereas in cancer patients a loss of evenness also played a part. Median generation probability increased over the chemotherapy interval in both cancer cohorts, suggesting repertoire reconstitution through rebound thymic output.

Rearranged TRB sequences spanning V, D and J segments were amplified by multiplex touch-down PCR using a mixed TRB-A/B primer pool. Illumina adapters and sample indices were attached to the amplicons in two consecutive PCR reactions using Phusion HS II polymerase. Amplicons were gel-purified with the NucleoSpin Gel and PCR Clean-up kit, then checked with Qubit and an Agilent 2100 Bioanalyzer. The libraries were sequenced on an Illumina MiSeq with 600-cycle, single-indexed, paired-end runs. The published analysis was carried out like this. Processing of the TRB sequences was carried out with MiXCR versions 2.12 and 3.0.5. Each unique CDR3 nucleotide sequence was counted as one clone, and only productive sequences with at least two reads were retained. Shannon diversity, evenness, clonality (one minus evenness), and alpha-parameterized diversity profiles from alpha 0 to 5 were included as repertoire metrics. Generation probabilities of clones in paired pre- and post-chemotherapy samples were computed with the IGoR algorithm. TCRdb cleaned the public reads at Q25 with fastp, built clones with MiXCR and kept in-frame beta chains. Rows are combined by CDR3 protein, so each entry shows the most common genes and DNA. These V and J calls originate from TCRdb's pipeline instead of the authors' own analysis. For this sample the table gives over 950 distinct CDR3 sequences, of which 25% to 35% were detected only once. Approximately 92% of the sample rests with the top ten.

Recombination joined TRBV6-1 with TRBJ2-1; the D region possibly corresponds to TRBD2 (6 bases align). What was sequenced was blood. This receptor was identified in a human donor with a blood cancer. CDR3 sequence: CASSETAGSYNEQFF. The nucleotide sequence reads TGTGCCAGCAGTGAAACAGCGGGCTCCTACAATGAGCAGTTCTTC.